These T cell receptor beta chains were read from a single sample in a study of T-cell reconstitution after alpha-beta-depleted transplantation in children. TCRdb reanalysed the PCR reads using MiXCR and keeps one entry per CDR3 protein. The data contain over 15,000 distinct CDR3 sequences, over 10% of them seen just once; the ten biggest clones take up around 35%. Sequences were derived from PBMCs, mostly from graft donor cells, sampled 60 days after TCRalphabeta/CD19-depleted stem cell transplant. These receptors were collected from a female patient between 2 and 15 years old who had a stem cell transplant for congenital amegakaryocytic thrombocytopenia, so the T cells may come from the graft donor. Each CDR3 is given with its conserved first and last residue. A D gene is named only where the DNA matches it firmly. Clone sizes are given selectively: once, few, many, or a class where the clone is expanded.

clone_size,d_call,j_call,v_call,cdr3_aa
-,-,TRBJ2-1,TRBV5-1,CASSLGVGGTYNEQFF
many,-,TRBJ1-2,TRBV27,CASSTNDISYGYTF
many,TRBD1,TRBJ2-2,TRBV20-1,CSARGGQAANTGELFF
-,TRBD2,TRBJ2-1,TRBV11-1,CASSRDGTSGRYEQFF
many,-,TRBJ1-1,TRBV3-1,CASSFGLKGTEAFF
-,TRBD2,TRBJ2-3,TRBV6-5,CASSYSIPGTSGRTDTQYF
many,TRBD2,TRBJ2-1,TRBV24-1,CAIGTSGKDEQFF
many,-,TRBJ2-1,TRBV7-2,CASSNPNLGTPYRSSYNEQFF
many,TRBD1,TRBJ2-1,TRBV5-1,CASSLDRPGQIDEQFF
-,-,TRBJ1-1,TRBV20-1,CCASRTGGGVRFSDTEAFF
many,TRBD1,TRBJ1-1,TRBV10-2,CASSEGQGAFF
many,TRBD2,TRBJ2-5,TRBV20-1,CSARALLAGVSTQETQYF
many,-,TRBJ2-1,TRBV20-1,CSVRRAYNEQFF
many,-,TRBJ2-7,TRBV15,CATSREAPPASYEQYF
many,TRBD1,TRBJ1-2,TRBV20-1,CSARRDRGLNYGYTF
many,-,TRBJ1-5,TRBV10-2,CASSDGSGSNQPQHF
many,TRBD2,TRBJ2-4,TRBV6-5,CASSHTRTSGEVAKNIQYF
many,TRBD2,TRBJ2-3,TRBV24-1,CATSDPTSGRDTQYF
many,-,TRBJ2-7,TRBV20-1,CSASMDAYEQYF
many,TRBD2,TRBJ2-1,TRBV7-9,CASSPLLAGWTNEQFF
few,TRBD2,TRBJ2-5,TRBV20-1,CVGLAGGRETQYF
-,-,TRBJ2-1,TRBV3-1,CASSQAAGINEQFF
many,-,TRBJ2-7,TRBV5-1,CASREPAGEQYF
many,-,TRBJ2-4,TRBV7-9,CASSFRPGLVAKNIQYF
medium-sized,-,TRBJ2-1,TRBV20-1,CSARVPQVAYNEQFF
few,-,TRBJ2-5,TRBV6-1,CASSEFQGGQETQYF
many,TRBD2,TRBJ2-3,TRBV5-1,CASSLLAGRTDTQYF
-,-,TRBJ1-2,TRBV7-9,CASSLWGQIFYGYTF
many,-,TRBJ2-7,TRBV7-9,CASSPQVSYEQYF
many,-,TRBJ2-5,TRBV2,CASSARWGETQYF
few,-,TRBJ1-2,TRBV12-3/TRBV12-4,CASSLHYDSGAQNYGYTF
-,TRBD2,TRBJ2-1,TRBV5-4,CASSVSGLPYNEQFF
many,-,TRBJ2-1,TRBV2,CASRLASDEQFF
medium-sized,TRBD1,TRBJ2-7,TRBV20-1,CSAIRDSHEQYF
many,-,TRBJ2-1,TRBV20-1,CSAIVPGLVQARGNEQFF
many,-,TRBJ2-6,TRBV28,CASSLAPGLRPGANVLTF
many,-,TRBJ1-1,TRBV11-3,CASSWERNTEAFF
many,-,TRBJ2-3,TRBV7-2,CASSSGTSTSTDTQYF
few,TRBD2,TRBJ2-3,TRBV28,CASSLLAGDPSTDTQYF
many,-,TRBJ2-2,TRBV6-5,CASSYRLLAGELFF
many,-,TRBJ2-7,TRBV7-2,CASSLQRREGVQYF
many,-,TRBJ2-5,TRBV5-1,CASSPGQQETQYF
medium-sized,TRBD2,TRBJ2-1,TRBV3-1,CASSQERGVPSSYNEQFF
-,TRBD1,TRBJ1-2,TRBV6-5,CASSTPSTGYGYTF